This T cell receptor (beta chain) was retrieved from a study of blood T cells in healthy people across ages. For this clonotype: Its antigen is still unknown.

A minimum of 5.5 micrograms of total RNA was extracted per sample. Alongside a J-beta primer mix, a sample-barcoded 5' primer served in a second PCR lasting roughly 7 to 12 cycles. Every molecule of cDNA carried a tag from a template-switch adaptor with 12 random nucleotides. TCRdb re-called the 5' RACE reads through MiXCR, storing one row per CDR3 protein. This table holds 780,000 or so distinct CDR3 sequences, around half found once. Study-wide results and caveats: Naive and antigen-experienced cells could not be conclusively compared, given unsorted PBMCs. Across samples, TCR beta diversity tracked strongly with naive T cell percentage.

Trimming pared 4 bases from V and 5 bases from J, leaving 23 bases between. The CDR3 extends over 17 amino acids. Per the germline V gene, CDR1 is SGHVS and CDR2 is FQNEAQ. The chain recombines TRBV7-8 with TRBJ2-5; either TRBD1 or TRBD2 may supply D (5 bases each). Sequenced material: blood. The sequence was obtained from a man older than 75 in good health. CDR3 bases: TGTGCCAGCAGCTATGACCGGGACGGGCGATCGCGGGAGACCCAGTACTTC. It translates to CASSYDRDGRSRETQYF.